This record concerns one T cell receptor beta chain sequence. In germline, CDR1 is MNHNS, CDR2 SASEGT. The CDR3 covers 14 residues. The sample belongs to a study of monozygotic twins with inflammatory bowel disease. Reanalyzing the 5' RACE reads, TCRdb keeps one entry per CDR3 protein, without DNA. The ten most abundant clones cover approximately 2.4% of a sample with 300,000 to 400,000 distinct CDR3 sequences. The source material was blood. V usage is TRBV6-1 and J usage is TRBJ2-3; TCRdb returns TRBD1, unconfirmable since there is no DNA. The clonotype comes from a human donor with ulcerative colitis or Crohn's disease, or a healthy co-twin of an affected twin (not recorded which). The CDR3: CASSTRGRGDTQYF.